The TCR beta chain described here comes from a study of regulatory T cells in long-lasting Graves disease. Study summary: The term persistent Graves' disease signified upward of 5 years on antithyroid drugs with positive TSH receptor antibodies. Study-wide results and limits: The study examined only peripheral blood, not thyroid tissue. Newly diagnosed disease favored TRBV20-1 and TRBJ2-1 over persistent disease. Persistent Graves' patients showed less TCR diversity than newly diagnosed patients showed.

In this sample, this clonotype turned up many times. No antigen is known for it. Researchers made TCR beta libraries by using iRepertoire HTBI primers and running Arm-PCR on CDR3 regions. TCRdb analysed the multiplex PCR reads with MiXCR anew, one entry per CDR3 protein. The data contain hundreds of thousands of distinct CDR3 sequences, around 20% of them singletons. The time point: persistent/refractory GD, antithyroid drugs over 5 years with positive TRAb. The TCR library used RNA extracted from PBMCs. The V and J ends lost 6 bases and 1 base respectively, with 9 bases between them. The CDR3 is 13 residues long.

Sample: peripheral blood mononuclear cells (PBMCs), taken when the disease was refractory, from a patient treated with antithyroid drugs. V usage is TRBV12-3 or TRBV12-4 and J usage is TRBJ1-1; D may be TRBD1 (6 bases). The source of this sequence is a female donor with Graves disease. DNA for the CDR3: TGTGCCAGCAGGCGGACAGAGAACACTGAAGCTTTCTTT. Its translation: CASRRTENTEAFF.